This T cell receptor (beta chain) derives from a study of blood T cell repertoires in COVID-19. On the study more broadly: COVID-19 samples from acute and convalescent phases originated in the United States, Italy and Spain.

Trimming removed 4 bases at V and 4 bases at J, with 10 bases between. The CDR3 extends over 13 amino acids. Per germline, CDR1 MGHRA and CDR2 YSYEKL. The authors' processing: Amplified reference gene primers provided the basis for estimating nucleated cell counts. TCRdb's copy holds only in-frame clones and misses some; the assay was immunoSEQ multiplex PCR. D and trimming were read from the DNA, whereas the V and J calls and clone size are those reported in that table. In the table there are roughly 330,000 clones, just over 85% of which are singletons. In Cohort 3, a recovered donor had either two negative PCRs, clearance, or symptom resolution.

This clonotype was obtained from a woman aged 18-29 years who had recovered from COVID-19. Material: PBMCs or T cells enriched from blood (not recorded which). The rearrangement uses TRBV4-1 and TRBJ1-2, with D unclear. This CDR3 reads CASSRLGTYGYTF. Written as DNA, the CDR3 is TGCGCCAGCAGCCGCCTGGGCACCTATGGCTACACCTTC.